This TCR beta chain is drawn from a study of blood T cell repertoires in COVID-19 (TCRdb year 2020). Describing the broader study: Collaborator samples came from the United States, Italy and Spain and covered acute and convalescent phases of COVID-19. Samples came from the ongoing ImmuneRACE study (first 160 participants) plus 1,254 subjects from 6 global collaborators. The dataset comprised deeply sampled blood TCRbeta repertoires from subjects exposed to, actively infected with, or recovered from COVID-19. Where available, HLA class I and class II types were taken from metadata supplied by the sample provider and were not determined by assay-based typing. The repertoires were made available in a free public database intended to serve as a resource for research on the immune response to SARS-CoV-2. The material from the prospective study consisted of cDNA or gDNA derived from T cells, B-cell-depleted T cells, or PBMCs. Sample metadata almost always included a de-identified subject ID, COVID-19 status, age in years and sex. General findings and caveats noted by the study authors: The amount of clinical and demographic metadata varied by source and participant and was provided uncurated.

Whole blood was collected in K2EDTA tubes by collaborating institutions according to the institutions' own protocols. For TCRbeta analysis, collaborators shipped samples as frozen whole blood, isolated PBMCs, or DNA extracted from either of those sample types. The CDR3 numbers 16 residues from cysteine through phenylalanine. Only CDR3 DNA is held: 48 bases, read in frame from base 1. Relative to germline, V is 3 bases shorter and J is 7 bases shorter, with 22 bases between their ends. According to the germline V gene, CDR1 reads ENHRY and CDR2 reads SYGVKD. Concerning this clone: Its antigen is unknown. Per-nucleotide qualities are absent, and no much larger clonotype sits a single base away.

TCRbeta CDR3 regions were amplified from genomic DNA using the immunoSEQ Assay, a bias-controlled multiplex PCR. The authors processed their data as follows. Within the assay, amplification of reference gene primers was used to estimate how many nucleated cells each sample contained. To quantify the absolute abundance of each unique TCRbeta CDR3 rearrangement, sequence reads were collapsed and filtered. For each sample, productive Simpson clonality was calculated by taking the square root of Simpson's diversity index across productive rearrangements. As stored in TCRdb, this immuneACCESS dataset retains in-frame rearrangements with V and J assigned. A fraction of the clones does not appear; measured against another copy, unresolved V genes explain less than half of the discrepancy, and the remainder lacks a known reason. V, J and clone size are taken as reported in that table, and D and trimming were inferred from the DNA itself. This sample holds tens of thousands of clones; approximately 91% were observed only once. The biggest ten clones account for over 5% of the sample.

The chain employs TRBV10-3 and TRBJ2-7; a tentative D call is TRBD1 (5 bases match). The receptor comes from a human donor in a cohort sampled during active COVID-19. Sequencing was carried out using peripheral blood. The bases are TGTGCCATCAGTGAACTTACTAACCCGGACAATCGGGAGCAGTACTTC. Translation gives CAISELTNPDNREQYF.